This T cell receptor beta chain came from a study of blood T cell repertoires in COVID-19. Looking at the study overall: Sources were T cells, B-cell-depleted T cells, or PBMCs; the material itself was cDNA or gDNA.

In the original analysis: From reference gene primer amplification, estimates of nucleated cell counts were derived. Data came from immunoSEQ multiplex PCR; TCRdb stores just in-frame clones and leaves some out. The DNA gave D and trimming, while V, J and clone size come from that table. Counted here are around 250,000 clones, roughly 85% occurring once; the ten biggest clones make up around 5.5%. This CDR3 has 15 amino acids. Germline V gene lookup returns CDR1 SNHLY and CDR2 FYNNEI. Trimming removed 1 base from V and 5 bases from J, with 12 bases in between. This sequence was found in a man aged 50 to 59 with active or convalescent COVID-19. Sequencing was done on a sample of peripheral blood. The chain joins TRBV2 to TRBJ2-1, with unresolved D. CDR3 sequence (DNA): TGTGCCAGCAGTGAAGGCTTCCCCCTAAACAATGAGCAGTTCTTC. Translating gives CASSEGFPLNNEQFF.